A selection of T cell receptor beta chains follows, all from one sample in a study of cytomegalovirus exposure and HLA in healthy donors. The protocol was immunoSEQ multiplex PCR, while the TCRdb copy is restricted to in-frame clones and leaves out a portion. Of 130,000 to 150,000 clones detected, approximately 87% appear once; the ten largest clones hold nearly 3%. Sequencing was performed on PBMCs. These receptors all come from a young man in good health and CMV-seronegative. CDR3s include the opening cysteine and the closing phenylalanine or tryptophan. A D gene is named only where the DNA matches it firmly. Size tells how often a clone was seen (once, few, many) or the class of an expanded clone, and some rows leave it out.

v_call,d_call,clone_size,j_call,cdr3_aa,cdr3_nt
TRBV11-2,TRBD1,once,TRBJ1-2,CASSLAGQGFIWYGYTF,TGTGCCAGCAGCTTAGCGGGACAGGGGTTTATTTGGTATGGCTACACCTTC
TRBV27,TRBD1,NA,TRBJ2-7,CASSDNGQEWSYEQYF,TGTGCCAGCAGCGATAATGGACAGGAATGGTCCTACGAGCAGTACTTC
TRBV6-1,TRBD1,NA,TRBJ2-7,CASSAQVGQGAYEQYF,TGTGCCAGCAGTGCTCAGGTGGGACAGGGGGCCTACGAGCAGTACTTC
TRBV7-8,TRBD2,NA,TRBJ2-7,CASSSGLAGGIGREQYF,TGTGCCAGCAGCTCCGGACTAGCGGGAGGAATCGGGCGCGAGCAGTACTTC
TRBV11-3,TRBD2,NA,TRBJ2-4,CASSLAGGDIQYF,TGTGCCAGCAGCTTAGCGGGAGGTGACATTCAGTACTTC
TRBV6-1,TRBD1,NA,TRBJ2-2,CATEDRGEAGELFF,TGTGCCACGGAGGACAGGGGTGAAGCCGGGGAGCTGTTTTTT
TRBV7-8,NA,NA,TRBJ2-5,CASSFRPLAYQETQYF,TGTGCCAGCAGCTTCCGCCCGCTTGCGTACCAAGAGACCCAGTACTTC
TRBV19,NA,NA,TRBJ1-2,CATLSDSYGYTF,TGTGCCACCCTCTCCGACAGCTATGGCTACACCTTC
TRBV30,NA,NA,TRBJ1-1,CAWSVRGNTEAFF,TGTGCCTGGAGTGTACGGGGGAACACTGAAGCTTTCTTT
TRBV5-1,NA,NA,TRBJ2-6,CASSYGGISGANVLTF,TGCGCCAGCAGCTACGGCGGGATCTCTGGGGCCAACGTCCTGACTTTC
TRBV5-4,NA,NA,TRBJ2-2,CASSFQGNTGELFF,TGTGCCAGCAGCTTCCAGGGAAACACCGGGGAGCTGTTTTTT
TRBV13,NA,once,TRBJ1-4,CASSLVSGLGEKLFF,TGTGCCAGCAGCTTGGTCTCAGGTCTTGGAGAAAAACTGTTTTTT
TRBV7-2,TRBD1,NA,TRBJ1-3,CASSGTAGNTIYF,TGTGCCAGCAGTGGGACAGCTGGAAACACCATATATTTT
TRBV7-2,TRBD1,few,TRBJ2-7,CASSSDTGAEQYF,TGTGCCAGCAGCTCAGATACAGGGGCCGAGCAGTACTTC
TRBV6-6,TRBD1,once,TRBJ1-1,CASSDRVGNTEAFF,TGTGCCAGCAGCGACAGGGTTGGCAACACTGAAGCTTTCTTT
TRBV20-1,NA,NA,TRBJ2-1,CSASRRNEQFF,TGCAGTGCTAGTCGTCGGAATGAGCAGTTCTTC
TRBV7-7,TRBD1,NA,TRBJ2-1,CASSQAGGNADEQFF,TGTGCCAGCAGCCAGGCAGGGGGTAATGCCGATGAGCAGTTCTTC
TRBV27,TRBD1,NA,TRBJ1-6,CASSSGTGALFNSPLHF,TGTGCCAGCAGTAGTGGGACAGGGGCTTTGTTTAATTCACCCCTCCACTTT
TRBV5-1,TRBD2,NA,TRBJ2-7,CASSLTSGSYEQYF,TGCGCCAGCAGCTTGACTAGCGGGAGCTACGAGCAGTACTTC
TRBV7-2,TRBD1,NA,TRBJ2-1,CASSSDRDLSYNEQFF,TGTGCCAGCAGCTCAGACAGGGATTTGTCCTACAATGAGCAGTTCTTC
TRBV6-5,NA,NA,TRBJ2-7,CASSYSSASSYEQYF,TGTGCCAGCAGTTACTCATCCGCGAGCTCCTACGAGCAGTACTTC
TRBV6-6,TRBD1,NA,TRBJ2-7,CASSFSDRAQNEQYF,TGTGCCAGCAGTTTCTCGGACAGGGCTCAGAACGAGCAGTACTTC
TRBV5-5,NA,NA,TRBJ2-7,CASSSEYTYEQYF,TGTGCCAGCAGTTCCGAATACACCTACGAGCAGTACTTC
TRBV7-6,TRBD1,NA,TRBJ2-1,CASSSRQGAAGDEQFF,TGTGCCAGCAGCTCCAGACAGGGGGCGGCCGGGGATGAGCAGTTCTTC
TRBV4-1,TRBD1,NA,TRBJ2-7,CASSPQDRHSYEQYF,TGCGCCAGCAGCCCCCAGGACAGGCATTCCTACGAGCAGTACTTC
TRBV5-1,TRBD1,NA,TRBJ1-6,CASSDRGDNSPLHF,TGCGCCAGCAGCGACAGGGGTGATAATTCACCCCTCCACTTT
TRBV2,TRBD1,NA,TRBJ1-4,CASIWDRPTNEKLFF,TGTGCCAGCATCTGGGACAGGCCAACTAATGAAAAACTGTTTTTT
TRBV10-1,NA,NA,TRBJ1-2,CASSLQLNYGYTF,TGCGCCAGCAGTTTACAGTTGAACTATGGCTACACCTTC
TRBV5-1,NA,NA,TRBJ2-1,CASSFLQASSYNEQFF,TGCGCCAGCAGCTTTTTACAGGCCAGCTCCTACAATGAGCAGTTCTTC
TRBV27,TRBD1,NA,TRBJ2-1,CASSLRRQGYAINEQFF,TGTGCCAGCAGTTTACGGAGACAGGGATATGCAATCAATGAGCAGTTCTTC
TRBV30,TRBD2,once,TRBJ2-5,CAWGGGAETQYF,TGTGCCTGGGGGGGAGGGGCAGAGACCCAGTACTTC
TRBV2,TRBD1,NA,TRBJ1-5,CASSGTGGRQPQHF,TGTGCCAGCAGTGGGACAGGGGGCAGGCAGCCCCAGCATTTT
TRBV5-8,TRBD2,NA,TRBJ2-1,CASSLETSVNEQFF,TGTGCCAGCAGCTTGGAGACTAGCGTCAATGAGCAGTTCTTC
TRBV7-9,NA,NA,TRBJ2-1,CASTPSPRGMDEQFF,TGTGCCAGCACCCCCTCGCCCAGGGGTATGGATGAGCAGTTCTTC
TRBV30,TRBD1,NA,TRBJ2-1,CAWSYRGQEQFF,TGTGCCTGGAGTTACAGGGGACAGGAGCAGTTCTTC
TRBV6-1,NA,NA,TRBJ2-7,CASSSERGSYEQYF,TGTGCCAGCAGCTCAGAAAGGGGCTCCTACGAGCAGTACTTC
TRBV11-2,TRBD2,NA,TRBJ2-3,CASSLWQREPDTQYF,TGTGCCAGCAGCTTATGGCAGCGGGAGCCAGATACGCAGTATTTT
TRBV7-9,TRBD1,NA,TRBJ1-1,CASSDTGGKTEAFF,TGTGCCAGCAGCGACACAGGGGGCAAGACTGAAGCTTTCTTT
TRBV11-2,TRBD1,NA,TRBJ1-5,CASSLAGQGYSNQPQHF,TGTGCCAGCAGCTTAGCGGGACAGGGGTATAGCAATCAGCCCCAGCATTTT
TRBV4-1,NA,NA,TRBJ2-3,CASSRSGGSGRTDTQYF,TGCGCCAGCAGCCGGTCAGGGGGGAGCGGCCGAACGGATACGCAGTATTTT
TRBV28,TRBD1,NA,TRBJ1-5,CASSVDRVHQPQHF,TGTGCCAGCAGTGTGGACAGGGTGCATCAGCCCCAGCATTTT
TRBV29-1,TRBD2,NA,TRBJ2-3,CSVEGGRAADTQYF,TGCAGCGTTGAAGGCGGGAGGGCCGCAGATACGCAGTATTTT
TRBV6-6,NA,NA,TRBJ2-3,CASSYQAGRGPDTQYF,TGTGCCAGCAGTTATCAAGCAGGGCGGGGGCCAGATACGCAGTATTTT
TRBV5-1,TRBD2,NA,TRBJ2-3,CASSSGGGYTDTQYF,TGCGCCAGCAGCTCTGGGGGAGGGTACACAGATACGCAGTATTTT
TRBV13,TRBD1,NA,TRBJ1-4,CASSAGRGRNEKLFF,TGTGCCAGCAGCGCCGGCAGGGGGCGAAATGAAAAACTGTTTTTT
TRBV16,NA,few,TRBJ1-2,CASSQSRGKEAYGYTF,TGTGCCAGCAGCCAATCCCGGGGGAAGGAGGCGTATGGCTACACCTTC
TRBV5-4,TRBD1,NA,TRBJ1-6,CASSSAGTGGSPLHF,TGTGCCAGCAGTTCCGCCGGGACAGGGGGATCACCCCTCCACTTT
TRBV7-8,TRBD2,NA,TRBJ2-5,CASSSGLAGGVKRLRYF,TGTGCCAGCAGCTCAGGACTAGCGGGAGGGGTCAAGAGACTCCGATACTTC
TRBV6-5,TRBD1,once,TRBJ1-1,CASSHGTGMSTEAFF,TGTGCCAGCAGCCACGGGACAGGGATGAGCACTGAAGCTTTCTTT
TRBV30,TRBD2,NA,TRBJ2-3,CAWSSTSGTDTQYF,TGTGCCTGGAGTTCGACTAGCGGCACAGATACGCAGTATTTT
TRBV30,NA,NA,TRBJ2-1,CAWSVYQGYNEQFF,TGTGCCTGGAGTGTATACCAGGGTTACAATGAGCAGTTCTTC